This TCR beta chain was recovered during a study of shared clonotypes between healthy human individuals. The protocol was immunoSEQ multiplex PCR, while the TCRdb copy is restricted to in-frame clones and leaves out a portion. The sample records approximately 1,500,000 clones, roughly 96% being singletons. Germline values: CDR1 ENHRY, CDR2 SYGVKD. The CDR3 has 14 residues. V lost 11 bases, J lost 1 base, and 12 bases lay in between. General observations from the study: On the whole, naive subsets had larger estimated richness than memory subsets had.

On this clone: Its target is unknown.

Nashville, Tennessee was home to all donors, each a Caucasian adult. Input material: naive CD4+ T cells sorted from blood. Subset here: CD45RA+ positively selected. The rearrangement links TRBV10-3 to TRBJ2-6, with D maybe TRBD2 (5 bases). The TCR comes from a man aged 30-40 years in good health. The chain's CDR3 is CALSGGSGANVLTF. The CDR3 region has the DNA TGTGCCTTGAGCGGCGGATCTGGGGCCAACGTCCTGACTTTC.